This TCR beta chain came from a study of graft-versus-host responses after intestinal transplantation. Whole-study results and caveats: GvH clones were identified in recipient marrow, with some first appearing in ileum or blood. Allograft clonal ratios (graft-versus-host to host-versus-graft) were high in patients who had graft-donor T cell macrochimerism.

Details on this clone: Its antigen is unidentified.

Clones were sequenced by immunoSEQ multiplex PCR, and TCRdb holds only the in-frame ones, with some missing. The data contain roughly 97,000 clones, roughly 91% of them singletons. With 2 bases removed from V and 7 bases from J, the gap between germline ends came to 18 bases. Looked up from germline, CDR1 is GTSNPN and CDR2 is SVGIG (reference sequence). The CDR3 has 15 residues. The sequencing used unstimulated CD4+ T cells sorted from spleen or lymph node cells, collected before transplant. This sequence was found in a human donor who was the organ donor for an intestinal transplant. This chain uses TRBV30 with TRBJ1-5; maybe TRBD1 (6 bases). The CDR3 nucleotides read TGTGCCTGGAGTTCTGGGGGCAGGGCAGAGCAGCCCCAGCATTTT. It encodes CAWSSGGRAEQPQHF.